A single sample is the source of the 21 T cell receptor beta chains below, sequenced in a study of OX40 agonist ivuxolimab in advanced cancers. Sequencing was performed with immunoSEQ multiplex PCR; in TCRdb, only in-frame clones are kept and a portion is missing. The sample has tens of thousands of clones, roughly 91% seen once; the top ten hold around 6.7%. The material was CD4+ or CD8+ T cells sorted from blood, obtained in a trial of the OX40 agonist ivuxolimab. All receptors come from an adult with an advanced solid tumor such as melanoma, head and neck, liver or kidney cancer.

The chain joins TRBV28 to TRBJ1-3; D is perhaps TRBD1 (5 bases). V was pared by 5 bases and J by 2 bases, with 13 bases between. This CDR3 spans 15 amino acids. The V gene's germline CDR1 is MDHEN and CDR2 SYDVKM. The CDR3 loop is CASSLIPRAGNTIYF. The CDR3 region has the DNA TGTGCCAGCAGTCTTATACCCAGGGCTGGAAACACCATATATTTT.

This chain joins TRBV19 and TRBJ1-1; TRBD1 aligns across 10 bases. CDR3 length: 14 amino acids. From germline, CDR1 is LNHDA and CDR2 SQIVND (reference sequence). With 5 bases clipped from V and 2 bases from J, the junction kept 2 bases outside the gene matches. CDR3: CASSWTGGNTEAFF. CDR3 DNA sequence: TGTGCCAGTAGTTGGACAGGGGGAAACACTGAAGCTTTCTTT. Full variable domain (rest looked up from reference TRBV19 and TRBJ1-1): DGGITQSPKYLFRKEGQNVTLSCEQNLNHDAMYWYRQDPGQGLRLIYYSQIVNDFQKGDIAEGYSVSREKKESFPLTVTSAQKNPTAFYLCASSWTGGNTEAFFGQGTRLTVV.

The V and J genes are TRBV6-5 and TRBJ2-7; TRBD1 matches 7 bases. Unmatched junction bases numbered 8, after V lost 2 bases and J lost 7 bases. Germline lookup yields CDR1 MNHEY and CDR2 SVGAGI. This CDR3 has 14 residues. CDR3 in amino acids: CASSYRDSSGEQYF. Written as DNA, the CDR3 is TGTGCCAGCAGTTACCGGGACAGCTCCGGAGAGCAGTACTTC.

The count of this clone is one. This chain links TRBV11-2 with TRBJ2-2; D unclear. V lost 0 bases to trimming and J lost 5 bases, with 10 bases between them. The CDR3 length is 15 residues. The germline V gene encodes CDR1 SGHAT and CDR2 FQNNGV. The DNA for the CDR3 is TGTGCCAGCAGCTTAGATTGGTCGGAGACCGGGGAGCTGTTTTTT. This translates into CASSLDWSETGELFF.

This rearrangement joins TRBV28 to TRBJ2-7; D could derive from TRBD1 or TRBD2 (5 bases each). The germline V gene encodes CDR1 MDHEN and CDR2 SYDVKM. V lost 3 bases and J lost 3, with 12 bases in between. The CDR3 runs to 14 residues. CDR3 in amino acids: CASSFEGSFYEQYV. In DNA, the CDR3 is TGTGCCAGCAGTTTTGAGGGGAGTTTCTACGAGCAGTACGTC.

The gene calls are TRBV29-1 and TRBJ1-1, with 9 positions matching TRBD1. From germline, CDR1 is SQVTM and CDR2 ANQGSEA. CDR3 length: 15 amino acids. V was clipped by 6 bases and J by 0 bases; unmatched bases: 8. The CDR3 loop is CSVRTGDIVNTEAFF. The CDR3 DNA follows: TGCAGCGTCCGGACAGGGGATATTGTGAACACTGAAGCTTTCTTT.

The gene calls are TRBV23-1 and TRBJ2-7, with D perhaps given as TRBD1 or TRBD2 (5 bases each). TRBV23-1 is reported as an ORF; its role is uncertain. CDR3 length: 17 residues. Trimming took 10 bases from V and 7 from J, leaving 32 bases between them. The CDR3 bases are TGCGCCACCTGGAAGCAGGTAGGGGAGAGGCCGAGGAGAGAGCAGTACTTC. Residues: CATWKQVGERPRREQYF.

This chain uses TRBV4-1 with TRBJ2-1; 7 nucleotides line up with TRBD1. CDR1 is MGHRA, CDR2 YSYEKL, per germline. With 1 base clipped from V and 8 bases from J, the junction kept 5 bases outside the gene matches. This CDR3 spans 14 amino acids. CDR3 in amino acids: CASSQGQGGDEQFF. CDR3 sequence (DNA): TGCGCCAGCAGCCAAGGACAGGGTGGGGATGAGCAGTTCTTC.

The chain couples TRBV7-9 to TRBJ2-2, with TRBD1 matching over 9 bases. Germline CDR1 and CDR2: SEHNR and FQNEAQ (reference sequence). This CDR3 spans 14 amino acids. V lost 4 bases, J lost 6 bases, and 3 bases stayed unmatched. The CDR3 protein is CASSSRQGAGELFF. Written as DNA, the CDR3 is TGTGCCAGCAGCTCTAGACAGGGGGCCGGGGAGCTGTTTTTT. Based on the CDR3 plus reference TRBV7-9 and TRBJ2-2, the full variable domain is DTGVSQNPRHKITKRGQNVTFRCDPISEHNRLYWYRQTLGQGPEFLTYFQNEAQLEKSRLLSDRFSAERPKGSFSTLEIQRTEQGDSAMYLCASSSRQGAGELFFGEGSRLTVL.

V and J are TRBV7-2 and TRBJ2-7, with 8 bases that match TRBD2. From germline, CDR1 is SGHTA and CDR2 FQGNSA. The CDR3 extends over 16 amino acids. The V gene end was trimmed by 3 bases and the J gene end by 0 bases; junction bases not matched to a gene: 7. The CDR3 DNA is TGTGCCAGCAGCTTCCCGAGTAGCGGGAACTCCTACGAGCAGTACTTC. This encodes CASSFPSSGNSYEQYF.

The rearrangement links TRBV11-2 to TRBJ2-7, with a tentative D call TRBD2 (6 bases). With 5 bases removed from V and 7 bases from J, the gap between germline ends came to 21 bases. Germline-derived CDR1 and CDR2 are SGHAT and FQNNGV. The CDR3 loop spans 15 amino acids. CDR3 loop: CASSPGSGPLREQYV. CDR3 sequence (DNA): TGTGCCAGCAGCCCGGGCAGCGGGCCACTTCGGGAGCAGTACGTC.

The rearrangement uses TRBV7-8 and TRBJ2-7; perhaps D is TRBD1 or TRBD2 (5 bases each). The V end lost 1 base, the J end lost 0 bases, and 16 bases lay between the germline ends. The CDR3 totals 17 residues. Germline CDR1 and CDR2: SGHVS and FQNEAQ. CDR3 nucleotides: TGTGCCAGCAGCTTAGATGAAGGGGCCACTAGCTCCTACGAGCAGTACTTC. This encodes CASSLDEGATSSYEQYF.

The chain recombines TRBV7-6 with TRBJ2-2; no clear D. V was trimmed by 0 bases and J by 4 bases, leaving 6 bases between them. The CDR3 is 14 residues long. Per germline, CDR1 SGHVS and CDR2 FNYEAQ. The DNA for the CDR3 is TGTGCCAGCAGCTTAGCGGGCAGCACCGGGGAGCTGTTTTTT. It codes for CASSLAGSTGELFF. Looking up the rest from reference TRBV7-6 and TRBJ2-2 gives the full variable domain: GAGVSQSPRYKVTKRGQDVALRCDPISGHVSLYWYRQALGQGPEFLTYFNYEAQQDKSGLPNDRFSAERPEGSISTLTIQRTEQRDSAMYRCASSLAGSTGELFFGEGSRLTVL.

V is TRBV5-8 and J is TRBJ1-1, with D perhaps matching TRBD1 (5 bases). The CDR3 length is 16 residues. Trimming took 2 bases from V and 4 from J, leaving 18 bases between them. Germline assignment: CDR1 SGHTS and CDR2 YDEGEE. The CDR3: CASSLIGTGLGTEAFF. The CDR3 DNA reads as TGTGCCAGCAGCTTAATCGGTACAGGCCTTGGCACTGAAGCTTTCTTT.

The rearrangement joins TRBV25-1 to TRBJ2-2; D unclear. V lost 7 bases to trimming and J lost 6 bases, with 6 bases between them. Germline V gene data show CDR1 as MGHDK and CDR2 as SYGVNS. This CDR3 contains 11 residues. The CDR3 here is CASMSAGELFF. In DNA, the CDR3 is TGTGCCAGCATGTCCGCCGGGGAGCTGTTTTTT. The variable domain in full, completed from reference TRBV25-1 and TRBJ2-2, reads EADIYQTPRYLVIGTGKKITLECSQTMGHDKMYWYQQDPGMELHLIHYSYGVNSTEKGDLSSESTVSRIRTEHFPLTLESARPSHTSQYLCASMSAGELFFGEGSRLTVL.

The chain recombines TRBV9 with TRBJ1-5; D gene ambiguous. Trimming took off 0 bases at V and 7 bases at J, with 8 bases between the two ends. The CDR3 runs 13 residues. CDR1 SGDLS and CDR2 YYNGEE come from the germline V gene. CDR3 loop: CASSVGLTQPQHF. CDR3 nucleotides: TGTGCCAGCAGCGTAGGCCTGACGCAGCCCCAGCATTTT.

This rearrangement joins TRBV10-3 to TRBJ1-1; no clear D gene. Germline V gene data show CDR1 as ENHRY and CDR2 as SYGVKD. The V and J ends lost 2 bases and 0 bases respectively, with 10 bases between them. The CDR3 loop spans 15 amino acids. Here the CDR3 DNA reads TGTGCCATCAGTGAGGTAGGCCACTTGAACACTGAAGCTTTCTTT. The encoded protein is CAISEVGHLNTEAFF.

The CDR3 DNA reads as TGCAGCGTTGACCGGGGGGACTATGGCTACACCTTC. Its protein product is CSVDRGDYGYTF. The V and J genes are TRBV29-1 and TRBJ1-2; maybe TRBD1 (5 bases). This CDR3 contains 12 residues. Germline V gene data show CDR1 as SQVTM and CDR2 as ANQGSEA. Trimming left V 3 bases short and J 3 bases short, with 8 bases between. Combining the CDR3 with reference TRBV29-1 and TRBJ1-2 gives the whole variable domain SAVISQKPSRDICQRGTSLTIQCQVDSQVTMMFWYRQQPGQSLTLIATANQGSEATYESGFVIDKFPISRPNLTFSTLTVSNMSPEDSSIYLCSVDRGDYGYTFGSGTRLTVV.

The genes are TRBV27 and TRBJ2-1, with TRBD2 identical over 9 bases. The CDR3 is 15 amino acids. Germline trimming cut 0 bases from V and 9 bases from J; bases unmatched to any gene: 6. Germline assignment: CDR1 MNHEY and CDR2 SMNVEV (reference sequence). The CDR3 sequence is CASSLSAGGLSEQFF. The CDR3 region has the DNA TGTGCCAGCAGTTTATCCGCGGGGGGGCTTAGTGAGCAGTTCTTC.

The gene calls are TRBV2 and TRBJ1-1, with a possible D match to TRBD1 (6 bases). The V gene lost 8 bases and the J gene lost 0 bases, with 19 bases spanning the gap. Germline values: CDR1 SNHLY, CDR2 FYNNEI. This CDR3 spans 16 amino acids. The CDR3 DNA follows: TGTGCCAGCCGGACCAGGGGCGGCGGGTTGAACACTGAAGCTTTCTTT. This encodes CASRTRGGGLNTEAFF. The entire variable domain, with the rest obtained from reference TRBV2 and TRBJ1-1, is as follows: EPEVTQTPSHQVTQMGQEVILRCVPISNHLYFYWYRQILGQKVEFLVSFYNNEISEKSEIFDDQFSVERPDGSNFTLKIRSTKLEDSAMYFCASRTRGGGLNTEAFFGQGTRLTVV.

The chain carries TRBV10-2 and TRBJ1-4; TRBD1 matches 7 bases. There are 15 residues in the CDR3. Trimming removed 2 bases from V and 5 bases from J; junction bases left unmatched: 5. CDR1 and CDR2 (germline): WSHSY, SAAADI. The DNA of the CDR3 is TGCGCCAGCAGTGAGCGGGGGACAGAAAATGAAAAACTGTTTTTT. This translates into CASSERGTENEKLFF.